This is a list of T cell receptor beta chains from one sample in a study of T-cell memory formation after mild COVID-19. TCRdb re-analysed the 5' RACE reads in MiXCR, keeping a single row per CDR3 protein. The sample holds 85,000 to 120,000 distinct CDR3 sequences, 9.5% to 15% seen once. The sample consisted of PBMCs or a T cell subset sorted from them (not recorded which). Source of these receptors: an adult woman who had mild COVID-19 (a few samples of this study predate the infection). Cell type and time point are not known. The CDR3 runs from the conserved cysteine through the conserved F or W. The D gene is left open where the match is weak. Not every row has a clone size; where given, it reads once, few, many or a size class.

d_gene,v_gene,j_gene,abundance,CDR3aa,CDR3nt
NA,TRBV29-1,TRBJ2-7,many,CSVEGTGSIYEQYF,TGCAGCGTTGAAGGGACCGGGTCCATCTACGAGCAGTACTTC
NA,TRBV29-1,TRBJ2-1,few,CSVEDRRGTPSSYNEQFF,TGCAGCGTTGAAGATCGTCGTGGGACACCAAGCTCCTACAATGAGCAGTTCTTC
TRBD1,TRBV27,TRBJ1-2,NA,CASSLRTGLNYGYTF,TGTGCCAGCAGTTTACGGACAGGGTTGAACTATGGCTACACCTTC
NA,TRBV5-1,TRBJ2-3,NA,CASTVGRGTDTQYF,TGCGCCAGCACAGTGGGGAGAGGCACAGATACGCAGTATTTT
NA,TRBV12-3/TRBV12-4,TRBJ2-7,many,CASSLALLGTDSYEQYF,TGTGCCAGCAGTTTAGCGCTCCTAGGCACGGACTCCTACGAGCAGTACTTC
NA,TRBV2,TRBJ2-7,NA,CASSEFSDTATSYEQYF,TGTGCCAGCAGTGAGTTTTCTGATACAGCTACCTCCTACGAGCAGTACTTC
NA,TRBV13,TRBJ2-3,NA,CASSSPSVDPDTQYF,TGTGCCAGCAGCTCCCCATCTGTTGACCCAGATACGCAGTATTTT
NA,TRBV27,TRBJ2-7,large,CASSWAGPTYEQYF,TGTGCCAGCAGTTGGGCAGGGCCCACCTACGAGCAGTACTTC
TRBD1,TRBV27,TRBJ1-6,few,CASSGQGLHSPLHF,TGTGCCAGCAGCGGACAGGGGTTACATTCACCCCTCCACTTT
NA,TRBV7-9,TRBJ1-4,NA,CASSLAPLEKLFF,TGTGCCAGCAGCTTAGCCCCTTTGGAAAAACTGTTTTTT
NA,TRBV29-1,TRBJ2-1,few,CSVESYDPFF,TGCAGCGTTGAATCATATGATCCGTTCTTC
NA,TRBV24-1,TRBJ1-1,NA,CATLPKSGRTEAFF,TGTGCCACCCTCCCAAAGTCGGGGAGAACTGAAGCTTTCTTT
TRBD1,TRBV19,TRBJ2-2,NA,CASMRTGPLVGELFF,TGTGCCAGTATGCGGACAGGGCCTCTGGTCGGGGAGCTGTTTTTT
TRBD1,TRBV5-1,TRBJ1-1,few,CASSPGTGGSEAFF,TGCGCCAGCAGCCCTGGGACAGGCGGCTCGGAAGCTTTCTTT
NA,TRBV9,TRBJ2-6,few,CASSVATRERTEANVLTF,TGTGCCAGCAGCGTAGCTACGAGGGAACGGACAGAGGCCAACGTCCTGACTTTC
TRBD1,TRBV20-1,TRBJ1-2,few,CSAKIPGQGFYGYTF,TGCAGTGCGAAGATTCCGGGACAGGGTTTCTATGGCTACACCTTC
NA,TRBV9,TRBJ2-3,NA,CASSVGVHLLDTDTQYF,TGTGCCAGCAGCGTAGGGGTTCATCTCCTCGACACAGATACGCAGTATTTT
NA,TRBV5-4,TRBJ1-2,once,CASSEDSLGYGYTF,TGTGCCAGCAGCGAGGACAGTCTTGGCTATGGCTACACCTTC
TRBD2,TRBV27,TRBJ2-1,NA,CASTQGLAGTEQFF,TGTGCCAGCACCCAGGGACTAGCGGGAACTGAGCAGTTCTTC
NA,TRBV5-1,TRBJ2-7,many,CASSQDSTYEQYF,TGCGCCAGCAGCCAGGACTCCACCTACGAGCAGTACTTC
NA,TRBV7-9,TRBJ1-1,few,CASSWGFTGVTEAFF,TGTGCCAGCAGCTGGGGCTTCACGGGGGTCACTGAAGCTTTCTTT
NA,TRBV20-1,TRBJ2-1,NA,CSAHFPGAWNEQFF,TGCAGTGCTCACTTCCCAGGGGCTTGGAATGAGCAGTTCTTC
NA,TRBV7-8,TRBJ2-3,few,CASSLTGDFSDTQYF,TGTGCCAGCAGCTTAACTGGGGACTTTTCAGATACGCAGTATTTT
TRBD2,TRBV12-3/TRBV12-4,TRBJ2-1,NA,CASRPGTSNEQFF,TGTGCCAGCAGGCCCGGGACTAGCAATGAGCAGTTCTTC
NA,TRBV6-2/TRBV6-3,TRBJ2-1,many,CASSYQNNEQFF,TGTGCCAGCAGTTACCAAAACAATGAGCAGTTCTTC
NA,TRBV27,TRBJ2-1,NA,CASRPRGSSYNEQFF,TGTGCCAGCAGGCCGCGCGGTAGCTCCTACAATGAGCAGTTCTTC
TRBD1,TRBV11-2,TRBJ2-7,few,CASSLSGQGHEQYF,TGTGCCAGCAGCTTATCGGGACAGGGTCACGAGCAGTACTTC
NA,TRBV4-3,TRBJ2-1,NA,CASSQVARRYNEQFF,TGCGCCAGCAGCCAAGTGGCGAGACGTTACAATGAGCAGTTCTTC
NA,TRBV7-6,TRBJ2-7,NA,CASSLRRDTHYEQYF,TGTGCCAGCAGCTTACGCCGGGACACCCACTACGAGCAGTACTTC
NA,TRBV4-3,TRBJ2-3,few,CASKAGTQRSPDTQYF,TGCGCCAGCAAAGCCGGGACTCAACGAAGTCCAGATACGCAGTATTTT
NA,TRBV7-9,TRBJ2-3,NA,CVPEGYLDTQYF,TGTGTCCCCGAAGGATATCTCGATACGCAGTATTTT
NA,TRBV2,TRBJ2-1,many,CASSDREWDSNNEQFF,TGTGCCAGCAGTGACCGTGAGTGGGACTCCAACAATGAGCAGTTCTTC
TRBD1,TRBV5-1,TRBJ2-5,few,CASSFSGTAYSFRQETQYF,TGCGCCAGCAGCTTCTCGGGGACAGCTTACTCTTTTCGGCAAGAGACCCAGTACTTC
NA,TRBV29-1,TRBJ2-7,few,CSVVWTYEQYF,TGCAGCGTTGTTTGGACCTACGAGCAGTACTTC
NA,TRBV5-1,TRBJ2-2,NA,CASSFVGDTGELFF,TGCGCCAGCAGCTTTGTTGGGGACACCGGGGAGCTGTTTTTT
TRBD2,TRBV20-1,TRBJ2-5,many,CSARRPSGKETQYF,TGCAGTGCTAGAAGACCTAGCGGCAAAGAGACCCAGTACTTC
NA,TRBV7-9,TRBJ1-1,NA,CASSLAPLGTEAFF,TGTGCCAGCAGCTTGGCTCCCCTGGGAACTGAAGCTTTCTTT
NA,TRBV24-1,TRBJ2-1,NA,CATSDFDQNEQLF,TGTGCCACCAGTGATTTTGATCAAAATGAGCAGTTATTC
NA,TRBV5-1,TRBJ1-2,few,CASSSGYGYTF,TGCGCCAGCAGCTCAGGGTATGGCTACACCTTC